This TCR beta chain was documented in a study of T cells in Graves' hyperthyroidism and ophthalmopathy. Study-wide points: The model made its ophthalmopathy prediction, and onset followed a median around 6.9 months later.

Amplified TCR beta CDR3 regions derived from RNA transcripts. The TCR CDR3 first-round RT-PCR relied on the HTBI primer set. TCRdb processed the multiplex PCR reads anew with MiXCR; each CDR3 protein has one entry. This sample has around 700,000 distinct CDR3 sequences, with roughly a sixth found just once. Notes on this clonotype: Its cognate antigen is unknown.

It was at first hyperthyroidism diagnosis, before any ophthalmopathy symptoms, that the blood sample was taken. This CDR3 comprises 14 residues. V was clipped by 5 bases and J by 3 bases, with 10 bases between them. The receptor was isolated from a woman aged 50 to 60 with Graves' hyperthyroidism that later progressed to Graves' ophthalmopathy. The chain employs TRBV12-3 or TRBV12-4 and TRBJ1-4; a weak D match, TRBD1 (5 bases). The specimen was blood. The CDR3 is CASSRGRANEKLFF. DNA of the CDR3: TGTGCCAGCAGTCGCGGCAGGGCTAATGAAAAACTGTTTTTT.